The 26 T cell receptor beta chains listed next were all sequenced from one sample in a study of OX40 agonist ivuxolimab in advanced cancers. Generated by immunoSEQ multiplex PCR, the TCRdb table keeps only in-frame clones and is missing some. The data contain some 110,000 clones, 85% to 95% of them singletons. The source was CD4+ or CD8+ T cells sorted from blood, collected in a trial of the OX40 agonist ivuxolimab. These receptor sequences come from an adult with an advanced solid tumor such as melanoma, head and neck, liver or kidney cancer.

This clone turned up a few times. The chain is built from TRBV7-9 and TRBJ1-2, with D hard to call. V was trimmed by 5 bases and J by 6 bases, leaving 13 bases between them. In germline, CDR1 is SEHNR, CDR2 FQNEAQ (reference sequence). This CDR3 has 13 residues. The CDR3 reads CASSLDFPDGYTF. In DNA form, the CDR3 reads TGTGCCAGCAGCCTCGACTTTCCGGATGGCTACACCTTC.

The chain joins TRBV7-2 to TRBJ2-5, with a possible D match to TRBD2 (6 bases). Germline V gives CDR1 SGHTA, CDR2 FQGNSA. The CDR3 has 15 residues. Trimming removed 0 bases from V and 4 bases from J, with 12 bases in between. CDR3 bases: TGTGCCAGCAGCTTAGCCACAGCGGGCATAGAGACCCAGTACTTC. Amino acids: CASSLATAGIETQYF.

CDR3 sequence (DNA): TGTGCCAGCAGTTCTAATATCTTGACAGGGTACGGCTACACCTTC. It encodes CASSSNILTGYGYTF. The chain is built from TRBV27 and TRBJ1-2; 7 bases match TRBD1. The CDR3 extends over 15 amino acids. Per germline, CDR1 MNHEY and CDR2 SMNVEV (reference sequence). After removal of 4 bases from V and 8 bases from J, the junction contained 13 bases not matched to a gene.

The chain links TRBV7-2 to TRBJ2-3; 8 nucleotides match TRBD2. This CDR3 has 15 amino acids. Germline V gene data show CDR1 as SGHTA and CDR2 as FQGNSA. V lost 5 bases to trimming and J lost 4 bases; unmatched junction nucleotides: 8. The CDR3 nucleotides are TGTGCCAGCAGCCCCGGGGGGGAAAGCGCAGATACGCAGTATTTT. It is translated as CASSPGGESADTQYF.

The V gene is TRBV7-2, the J gene TRBJ2-5; D may be TRBD2 (5 bases). The CDR3 contains 13 residues. The germline V gene has CDR1 SGHTA and CDR2 FQGNSA. Trimming cost V 0 bases and J 7 bases, with 9 bases left between them. CDR3 residues: CASSLAEEGTQYF. The CDR3 nucleotides read TGTGCCAGCAGCTTAGCGGAGGAAGGGACCCAGTACTTC.

This chain uses TRBV7-2 with TRBJ2-2; possibly TRBD2 for D (6 bases). CDR1 and CDR2 from the germline V gene are SGHTA and FQGNSA. V dropped 4 bases and J dropped 9 bases, with 9 bases sitting between them. CDR3 size: 12 residues. Written as DNA, the CDR3 is TGTGCCAGCAGCTCCGGAGGGTGGGAGCTGTTTTTT. Its translation is CASSSGGWELFF.

The chain carries TRBV5-6 and TRBJ2-7, with D possibly TRBD1 on 5 matching bases. Per germline, CDR1 SGHDT and CDR2 YYEEEE. This CDR3 has 14 residues. V gave up 1 base and J gave up 2 bases, with 10 bases separating them. CDR3 sequence: CASSLPGHPYEQYF. DNA for the CDR3: TGTGCCAGCAGCTTGCCCGGACACCCCTACGAGCAGTACTTC.

The chain links TRBV6-1 to TRBJ2-7; 10 nucleotides line up with TRBD2. The CDR3 sequence is 15 residues long. J gave up 4 bases and V 6 bases, and 9 bases lay outside the gene matches. CDR1 MNHNS and CDR2 SASEGT come from the germline V gene. CDR3 in amino acids: CASSRRTSGKYEQYF. DNA for the CDR3: TGTGCCAGCAGCCGACGGACTAGCGGAAAGTACGAGCAGTACTTC.

The V and J genes are TRBV6-4 and TRBJ1-1; 8 positions match TRBD1. The CDR3 totals 13 residues. Trimming took 4 bases from V and 3 from J; bases not matched to a gene: 1. Germline values: CDR1 MRHNA, CDR2 SNTAGT. The CDR3: CASSVDRDTEAFF. CDR3 sequence (DNA): TGTGCCAGCAGTGTGGACAGGGACACTGAAGCTTTCTTT.

A single count supports this clone. In nucleotides, the CDR3 is TGTGCCAGCAGTAGGTTGGTCACTGGGGCCAACGTCCTGACTTTC. Its protein is CASSRLVTGANVLTF. J is TRBJ2-6 and V is TRBV2; D call uncertain. Trimming took 5 bases from V and 2 from J, leaving 10 bases between them. The CDR3 is 15 residues long. Germline CDR1 reads SNHLY; CDR2 reads FYNNEI.

The chain links TRBV2 to TRBJ2-5; a possible D gene is TRBD1 (5 bases). The germline V gene encodes CDR1 SNHLY and CDR2 FYNNEI. Trimming left V 4 bases short and J 4 bases short, with 13 bases between. The CDR3 covers 14 residues. CDR3 sequence reads: CASSAQGLRETQYF. Here the CDR3 DNA reads TGTGCCAGCAGTGCCCAGGGCCTGCGAGAGACCCAGTACTTC.

The chain links TRBV11-2 to TRBJ2-1; 8 bases map to TRBD1. Trimming removed 3 bases from V and 7 bases from J; junction bases left unmatched: 17. This CDR3 region has 18 residues. Per the germline V gene, CDR1 is SGHAT and CDR2 is FQNNGV. The CDR3 nucleotides read TGTGCCAGCAGCTTCGGACAGGGCCCCTATAACAGAATGAATGAGCAGTTCTTC. Its protein is CASSFGQGPYNRMNEQFF. The full variable domain, with the rest looked up from reference TRBV11-2 and TRBJ2-1, is EAGVAQSPRYKIIEKRQSVAFWCNPISGHATLYWYQQILGQGPKLLIQFQNNGVVDDSQLPKDRFSAERLKGVDSTLKIQPAKLEDSAVYLCASSFGQGPYNRMNEQFFGPGTRLTVL.

This chain links TRBV19 with TRBJ2-7, with D maybe TRBD1 (6 bases). The CDR3 totals 16 residues. Germline CDR1 and CDR2: LNHDA and SQIVND (reference sequence). Trimming removed 0 bases at V and 4 bases at J, with 16 bases between. The CDR3 nucleotides read TGTGCCAGTAGTATAGATAAAACAGGGATGACGTACGAGCAGTACTTC. Residues: CASSIDKTGMTYEQYF.

This clone was observed a handful of times. The rearrangement joins TRBV19 to TRBJ2-1; TRBD2 is a possible D gene (6 bases). Germline CDR1 is LNHDA and CDR2 is SQIVND (reference sequence). Deletions cut 1 base from V and 7 bases from J, with 14 bases between. The CDR3 has 15 amino acids. The CDR3 DNA reads as TGTGCCAGTAGTATAGGGAGGCGGGAAGCTAATGAGCAGTTCTTC. Its protein product is CASSIGRREANEQFF.

V is TRBV2 and J is TRBJ2-1; the D gene is possibly TRBD2 (7 bases). CDR1 and CDR2 (germline): SNHLY, FYNNEI. V lost 6 bases, J lost 5 bases, and 26 bases lay in between. The CDR3 is 18 residues long. DNA for the CDR3: TGTGCCAGCAGACCGGGACATAGGTTGGTGGGGGGGCACAATGAGCAGTTCTTC. This sequence encodes CASRPGHRLVGGHNEQFF.

The chain recombines TRBV7-8 with TRBJ2-7; 9 bases fit TRBD1. The germline CDR1 and CDR2 sequences are SGHVS and FQNEAQ. The CDR3 loop spans 14 amino acids. Trimming took 5 bases from V and 5 from J; bases not matched to a gene: 7. The CDR3 protein is CASSAPGQGHEQYF. CDR3 bases: TGTGCCAGCAGCGCACCGGGACAGGGACACGAGCAGTACTTC.

The rearrangement uses TRBV18 and TRBJ2-1, with D perhaps TRBD2 (5 bases). This CDR3 comprises 14 residues. CDR1 KGHSH and CDR2 LQKENI come from the germline V gene. V dropped 2 bases and J dropped 2 bases, with 7 bases sitting between them. The CDR3 here is CASSPGRAYNEQFF. The CDR3 nucleotides read TGTGCCAGCTCACCAGGGAGAGCCTACAATGAGCAGTTCTTC.

This chain links TRBV28 with TRBJ2-7; 7 bases are shared with TRBD2. CDR1 is MDHEN, CDR2 SYDVKM, per germline. This CDR3 region has 14 residues. After removal of 3 bases from V and 5 bases from J, the junction contained 7 bases not matched to a gene. CDR3 in DNA: TGTGCCAGCAGTTTGGGAGGGTTGAGTAACGAGCAGTACTTC. Protein product: CASSLGGLSNEQYF.

This CDR3 reads CASSGLEQYF. CDR3 sequence (DNA): TGTGCCAGCAGCGGTCTCGAGCAGTACTTC. V is TRBV7-9 and J is TRBJ2-7; D unclear. The CDR3 covers 10 residues. Germline lookup yields CDR1 SEHNR and CDR2 FQNEAQ (reference sequence). Trimming shortened V by 5 bases and J by 6 bases, and 5 bases separated the two germline ends. Combining the CDR3 with reference TRBV7-9 and TRBJ2-7 gives the whole variable domain DTGVSQNPRHKITKRGQNVTFRCDPISEHNRLYWYRQTLGQGPEFLTYFQNEAQLEKSRLLSDRFSAERPKGSFSTLEIQRTEQGDSAMYLCASSGLEQYFGPGTRLTVT.

The table lists this clone with a count of one. The sample holds other DNA sequences that translate to the same CDR3. The chain links TRBV5-1 to TRBJ1-4; 8 bases are a match to TRBD1. CDR1 SGHRS and CDR2 YFSETQ come from the germline V gene. The CDR3 sequence is 16 residues long. Trimming at V came to 4 bases and at J to 5 bases, leaving 10 bases not matched to a gene. Here the CDR3 DNA reads TGCGCCAGCAGCGGGGGTCGGGGGACAGGCAATGAAAAACTGTTTTTT. Its translation is CASSGGRGTGNEKLFF.

The J gene is TRBJ1-2, the V gene TRBV5-1, with D possibly being TRBD1 (6 bases). Per germline, CDR1 SGHRS and CDR2 YFSETQ. V was clipped by 0 bases and J by 3 bases, with 6 bases between them. There are 13 residues in the CDR3. The CDR3 protein is CASSLDRDYGYTF. In DNA, the CDR3 is TGCGCCAGCAGCTTGGACAGGGACTATGGCTACACCTTC.

The chain carries TRBV27 and TRBJ2-3; TRBD2 matches 9 bases. Unmatched junction bases numbered 6, after V lost 3 bases and J lost 2 bases. The CDR3 runs 16 residues. Germline CDR1 MNHEY, CDR2 SMNVEV (reference sequence). The CDR3 coding sequence is TGTGCCAGCAGTTTGACTAGCGGATTACCCACAGATACGCAGTATTTT. Its translation: CASSLTSGLPTDTQYF.

The chain recombines TRBV7-9 with TRBJ2-5; tentatively, D is TRBD2 (6 bases). Trimming removed 5 bases from V and 5 bases from J, with 6 bases in between. This CDR3 region has 11 residues. Per germline, CDR1 SEHNR and CDR2 FQNEAQ (reference sequence). CDR3 sequence reads: CASSGGETQYF. The DNA for the CDR3 is TGTGCCAGCAGCGGAGGGGAGACCCAGTACTTC.

The chain recombines TRBV28 with TRBJ2-7, with a possible D match to TRBD1 (5 bases). Germline loops: CDR1 MDHEN, CDR2 SYDVKM. CDR3 length equals 13 residues. V lost 6 bases and J 2 bases, leaving 11 bases between the germline ends. The CDR3 spells CASRMGLTYEQYF. CDR3 sequence (DNA): TGTGCCAGCAGAATGGGGCTTACCTACGAGCAGTACTTC.

This chain uses TRBV19 with TRBJ1-1, with D unclear. The CDR3 runs to 14 residues. V lost 3 bases and J 5 bases, leaving 13 bases between the germline ends. Germline V CDR1 and CDR2: LNHDA, SQIVND (reference sequence). In nucleotides, the CDR3 is TGTGCCAGTAGTATGCTGGGCACTGATACTGAAGCTTTCTTT. As protein: CASSMLGTDTEAFF.

This chain connects TRBV19 to TRBJ1-5; D unresolved. The germline gives CDR1 LNHDA, CDR2 SQIVND (reference sequence). This CDR3 has 16 amino acids. V was cut by 4 bases and J by 0 bases, with 13 bases left in between. This CDR3 reads CASSNAHGNSNQPQHF. CDR3 in DNA: TGTGCCAGTAGTAACGCCCATGGGAATAGCAATCAGCCCCAGCATTTT. Filled out from reference TRBV19 and TRBJ1-5, the complete variable domain reads DGGITQSPKYLFRKEGQNVTLSCEQNLNHDAMYWYRQDPGQGLRLIYYSQIVNDFQKGDIAEGYSVSREKKESFPLTVTSAQKNPTAFYLCASSNAHGNSNQPQHFGDGTRLSIL.